The 24 T cell receptor beta chains given below trace back to one sample, sequenced in a study of T-cell reconstitution after alpha-beta-depleted transplantation in children. Preparation of the TCRbeta library involved a method that used unique molecular identifiers. TCRdb re-derived calls from the PCR reads in MiXCR, one entry per CDR3 protein. The sample includes about 250,000 distinct CDR3 sequences, about 24% seen only once; the top ten take about 5%. The material was PBMCs, mostly from graft donor cells, obtained 360 days after TCRalphabeta/CD19-depleted stem cell transplant. Receptor source: a female patient aged 2-10 years who had a stem cell transplant for congenital amegakaryocytic thrombocytopenia, so the T cells may come from the graft donor.

There are a few counts of this clonotype. V gene TRBV12-3 or TRBV12-4 combines with J gene TRBJ1-5; possible D gene TRBD1, 6 bases. Trimming pared 3 bases from V and 1 base from J, leaving 13 bases between. The CDR3 covers 16 residues. CDR3 sequence (DNA): TGTGCCAGCAGTTTCTCGGGGGCACCGAGCAATCAGCCCCAGCATTTT. Protein: CASSFSGAPSNQPQHF.

V and J are TRBV21-1 and TRBJ1-3; the table's D gene call, TRBD1, was not cross checked with the DNA. TRBV21-1 is flagged as a pseudogene. The CDR3 has 18 amino acids. The DNA for the CDR3 is TGTGCCAGCAGCAGCACCGGGACAGCACATTACTCTGGAAACACCATATATTTT. As protein: CASSSTGTAHYSGNTIYF.

V and J are TRBV12-3 or TRBV12-4 and TRBJ2-7, with D unclear. CDR3 size: 12 residues. The V gene lost 3 bases and the J gene lost 6 bases, with 9 bases spanning the gap. As DNA, the CDR3 is TGTGCCAGCAGTTTTGAGACGAGCGAGCAGTACTTC. This codes for CASSFETSEQYF.

The chain couples TRBV20-1 to TRBJ2-5, with 16 nucleotides matching TRBD2. This CDR3 is built from 18 residues. The germline CDR1 and CDR2 sequences are DFQATT and SNEGSKA (reference sequence). V lost 5 bases, J lost 3 bases, and 12 bases stayed unmatched. This chain's CDR3 is CSARLPGLAGGPEETQYF. CDR3 in DNA: TGCAGTGCTCGGTTACCGGGACTAGCGGGGGGGCCGGAAGAGACCCAGTACTTC.

This clonotype has more than one count but fewer than ten. This chain joins TRBV20-1 and TRBJ1-5; no firm D call. Germline V lookup: CDR1 DFQATT, CDR2 SNEGSKA (reference sequence). The V gene lost 6 bases and the J gene lost 0 bases, with 21 bases spanning the gap. The CDR3 runs 17 residues. CDR3 region: CSASRTFRPYSNQPQHF. The CDR3 nucleotides are TGCAGTGCGTCTAGGACCTTCCGACCATATAGCAATCAGCCCCAGCATTTT.

This chain joins TRBV6-1 and TRBJ2-2; no reliable D call. Per the germline V gene, CDR1 is MNHNS and CDR2 is SASEGT. The CDR3 has 14 amino acids. Trimming removed 10 bases from V and 0 bases from J, with 12 bases in between. Here the CDR3 DNA reads TGTGCCACCCTGGCCCTGGCGAACACCGGGGAGCTGTTTTTT. Its translation is CATLALANTGELFF.

This clonotype was found a few times. Here the CDR3 reads CATGIAGGAGANVLTF. As DNA, the CDR3 is TGTGCCACAGGGATAGCGGGAGGAGCTGGGGCCAACGTCCTGACTTTC. The J gene is TRBJ2-6, the V gene TRBV10-3, with 10 bases fitting TRBD2. The germline CDR1 and CDR2 sequences are ENHRY and SYGVKD. The CDR3 is 16 amino acids. Trimming removed 10 bases from V and 2 bases from J; junction bases left unmatched: 8.

V usage is TRBV11-2 and J usage is TRBJ1-1, with 7 nucleotides matching TRBD1. This CDR3 has 14 residues. The germline gives CDR1 SGHAT, CDR2 FQNNGV. V was pared by 2 bases and J by 8 bases, with 8 bases of the junction left unmatched. CDR3 amino acids: CASSLPFRTGEAFF. In nucleotides, the CDR3 is TGTGCCAGCAGCTTACCCTTCCGGACAGGCGAAGCTTTCTTT.

This clonotype was counted between two and nine times. V usage is TRBV7-2 and J usage is TRBJ2-2, with D unresolved. Per the germline V gene, CDR1 is SGHTA and CDR2 is FQGNSA. Trimming pared 1 base from V and 4 bases from J, leaving 10 bases between. This CDR3 is 15 amino acids long. The CDR3 sequence: CASSLGIVVTGELFF. The CDR3 DNA reads TGTGCCAGCAGCTTAGGAATAGTGGTCACCGGGGAGCTGTTTTTT.

This clonotype was seen only a few times. The chain recombines TRBV9 with TRBJ2-2, with a tentative D call TRBD1 (6 bases). From germline, CDR1 is SGDLS and CDR2 YYNGEE. Between the trimmed V and J ends, which lost 3 bases and 9 bases, there was a span of 21 bases. CDR3 length: 16 residues. CDR3 DNA: TGTGCCAGCAGCGCAGGCCCGGCCCCAGGGGTGAGGGAGCTGTTTTTT. Protein product: CASSAGPAPGVRELFF.

The chain links TRBV21-1 to TRBJ2-7; the DNA was not compared with TRBD1, the D call given in the table. TRBV21-1 is a pseudogene locus. This CDR3 region has 16 residues. CDR3 nucleotides: TGTGCCAGCAGCAAGGGGGACAGGGAGGACCCCTACGAGCAGTACTTC. Its protein product is CASSKGDREDPYEQYF.

The CDR3 DNA reads as TGCAGTGCTAGAGACCTTAATCAGCCCCAGCATTTT. Protein: CSARDLNQPQHF. The chain joins TRBV20-1 to TRBJ1-5; D call uncertain. V was pared by 0 bases and J by 4 bases, with 4 bases between. Germline V gives CDR1 DFQATT, CDR2 SNEGSKA (reference sequence). There are 12 residues in the CDR3.

This clonotype was observed a handful of times. It may be a read error: a sequence one base away is much more abundant. The rearrangement joins TRBV7-8 to TRBJ2-2, with 7 bases matching TRBD1. The CDR3 runs to 15 residues. V lost 4 bases and J lost 1; bases outside the gene matches: 3. Germline lookup yields CDR1 SGHVS and CDR2 FQNEAQ. The CDR3 nucleotides are TGTGCCAGCAGCTCCCGGACAGGGAACACCGGGGAGCTGTTTTTT. This sequence encodes CASSSRTGNTGELFF.

The chain joins TRBV30 to TRBJ1-3, with D maybe TRBD1 (5 bases). Germline CDR1 and CDR2: GTSNPN and SVGIG (reference sequence). The V end was cut by 2 bases, the J end by 0 bases, with 8 bases between. The CDR3 has 14 residues. CDR3 bases: TGTGCCTGGAGTTCAGGGATCTCTGGAAACACCATATATTTT. Encoded protein: CAWSSGISGNTIYF. The full variable domain, in which reference TRBV30 and TRBJ1-3 provide the parts outside the CDR3, is SQTIHQWPATLVQPVGSPLSLECTVEGTSNPNLYWYRQAAGRGLQLLFYSVGIGQISSEVPQNLSASRPQDRQFILSSKKLLLSDSGFYLCAWSSGISGNTIYFGEGSWLTVV.

This chain joins TRBV3-1 and TRBJ2-3; 7 nucleotides agree with TRBD2. V gave up 6 bases and J gave up 6 bases; unmatched junction bases: 12. The germline V gene encodes CDR1 LGHDT and CDR2 YNNKEL (reference sequence). The CDR3 contains 15 residues. The CDR3 DNA reads TGTGCCAGCAGTCAGGCAGCGCGGGGGTTGGATACGCAGTATTTT. Amino acids: CASSQAARGLDTQYF.

This clonotype has just a few counts. The CDR3 sequence is CASRRQGLNEKLFF. In DNA, the CDR3 is TGTGCCAGCAGGCGACAGGGGCTTAATGAAAAACTGTTTTTT. The chain is built from TRBV12-3 or TRBV12-4 and TRBJ1-4; 8 bases agree with TRBD1. The CDR3 loop spans 14 amino acids. Trimming took 6 bases from V and 4 from J; bases not matched to a gene: 4.

This clonotype appeared a few times. This sequence joins TRBV24-1 and TRBJ2-1, with D perhaps matching TRBD1 or TRBD2 (6 bases each). The length of the CDR3 is 14 residues. The germline gives CDR1 KGHDR, CDR2 SFDVKD. V was shortened by 9 bases and J by 1 base, with 12 bases between the two germline ends. CDR3 loop: CATSLGGSYNEQFF. The CDR3 bases are TGTGCCACCTCGTTAGGGGGGTCCTACAATGAGCAGTTCTTC.

The chain carries TRBV15 and TRBJ2-5; possibly TRBD2 for D (6 bases). Germline lookup yields CDR1 LNHNV and CDR2 YYDKDF (reference sequence). This CDR3 comprises 16 residues. The V end lost 1 base, the J end lost 4 bases, and 16 bases lay between the germline ends. CDR3 loop: CATSRGGGGLGETQYF. The CDR3 bases are TGTGCCACCAGCAGAGGTGGTGGAGGGTTGGGAGAGACCCAGTACTTC.

There are many counts of this clonotype. The chain links TRBV12-3 or TRBV12-4 to TRBJ2-1; D gene ambiguous. This CDR3 contains 12 residues. V dropped 8 bases and J dropped 5 bases, with 10 bases sitting between them. The CDR3 here is CASLAQNNEQFF. DNA of the CDR3: TGTGCCAGCCTCGCGCAGAACAATGAGCAGTTCTTC.

The genes are TRBV5-8 and TRBJ1-5; no clear D gene. Trimming took 5 bases from V and 0 from J, leaving 9 bases between them. The CDR3 covers 14 residues. Germline CDR1 is SGHTS and CDR2 is YDEGEE. Here the CDR3 reads CASSMRYSNQPQHF. The DNA of the CDR3 is TGTGCCAGCAGTATGAGGTATAGCAATCAGCCCCAGCATTTT. Looking up the rest from reference TRBV5-8 and TRBJ1-5 gives the full variable domain: EAGVTQSPTHLIKTRGQQATLRCSPISGHTSVYWYQQALGLGLQFLLWYDEGEERNRGNFPPRFSGRQFPNYSSELNVNALELEDSALYLCASSMRYSNQPQHFGDGTRLSIL.

In its sample, this clonotype was seen many times. The rearrangement joins TRBV4-1 to TRBJ2-7; 9 bases are a match to TRBD2. The germline gives CDR1 MGHRA, CDR2 YSYEKL. The CDR3 has 16 residues. Trimming removed 1 base from V and 3 bases from J; junction bases left unmatched: 7. CDR3 region: CASSQVVSGGGYEQYF. The CDR3, as DNA: TGCGCCAGCAGCCAAGTTGTTAGCGGGGGAGGCTACGAGCAGTACTTC.

This clonotype was counted a few times. V is TRBV7-6 and J is TRBJ2-3; D call uncertain. This CDR3 spans 12 amino acids. Looked up from germline, CDR1 is SGHVS and CDR2 is FNYEAQ. The V and J ends lost 5 bases and 6 bases respectively, with 9 bases between them. The CDR3 coding sequence is TGTGCCAGCAGCCCCGAGTCTGATACGCAGTATTTT. Translating gives CASSPESDTQYF.

This chain links TRBV5-1 with TRBJ1-3; D not resolved. The germline gives CDR1 SGHRS, CDR2 YFSETQ. The CDR3 sequence is 16 residues long. V lost 1 base, J lost 2 bases, and 13 bases lay in between. The CDR3 DNA follows: TGCGCCAGCAGCTTGAATTGGAGGGCCCCTGGAAACACCATATATTTT. This translates into CASSLNWRAPGNTIYF. Filled out from reference TRBV5-1 and TRBJ1-3, the complete variable domain reads KAGVTQTPRYLIKTRGQQVTLSCSPISGHRSVSWYQQTPGQGLQFLFEYFSETQRNKGNFPGRFSGRQFSNSRSEMNVSTLELGDSALYLCASSLNWRAPGNTIYFGEGSWLTVV.

The chain recombines TRBV3-1 with TRBJ2-1, with a weak D call TRBD1 (5 bases). The CDR3 covers 16 residues. V lost 3 bases, J lost 5 bases, and 17 bases lay in between. Germline V gives CDR1 LGHDT, CDR2 YNNKEL (reference sequence). This CDR3 is CASSQEVITGDNEQFF. The CDR3 DNA sequence: TGTGCCAGCAGCCAGGAAGTAATAACAGGAGACAATGAGCAGTTCTTC.